This entry lists 5 T cell receptor beta chains sequenced from one sample in a study of memory CD4+ T cells and cytomegalovirus serostatus. Single viable CD3+CD4+CD8-CD45RO+ cells were sorted as the memory CD4+ T cells. The method was immunoSEQ multiplex PCR; TCRdb's version includes in-frame clones alone and lacks a portion of them. The repertoire holds roughly 50,000 clones, with roughly 85% as singletons. The sequenced material came from memory CD4+ T cells from blood. The receptor set was obtained from an adult in good health and CMV-seronegative. Some clones in this sample may be carry-over from other donors' samples.

A note on this clone: This specimen includes other DNA sequences encoding the same CDR3. The rearrangement joins TRBV18 to TRBJ1-2; TRBD1 matches 9 bases. V was pared by 3 bases and J by 5 bases, with 4 bases of the junction left unmatched. CDR1 KGHSH and CDR2 LQKENI come from the germline V gene. This CDR3 is 14 amino acids long. The CDR3 spells CASSPRDRGYGYTF. In DNA, the CDR3 is TGTGCCAGCTCACCCCGAGACAGGGGGTATGGCTACACCTTC.

This clone was seen more than once but under ten times. The chain uses TRBV2 and TRBJ1-1, with unresolved D. From germline, CDR1 is SNHLY and CDR2 FYNNEI. The germline V and J ends were trimmed by 6 bases and 5 bases, with 7 bases remaining between them. The CDR3 covers 11 residues. CDR3 bases: TGTGCCAGCAGGGGCCTTACTGAAGCTTTCTTT. Translated, it gives CASRGLTEAFF.

The rearrangement links TRBV10-3 to TRBJ2-2, with D tentatively TRBD1 (8 bases). The V end was cut by 9 bases, the J end by 5 bases, with 16 bases between. CDR3 length equals 14 residues. The germline CDR1 and CDR2 sequences are ENHRY and SYGVKD. The CDR3 region has the DNA TGTGCCATAGCGGGACAGGTTTGGACCGGGGAGCTGTTTTTT. Amino acid sequence: CAIAGQVWTGELFF.

The chain couples TRBV7-3 to TRBJ1-1, with D perhaps TRBD1 (5 bases). CDR3 length: 12 amino acids. CDR1 and CDR2 (germline): SGHTA, FQGTGA. V was pared by 5 bases and J by 8 bases, with 12 bases between. CDR3 in amino acids: CASSQRGGEAFF. The CDR3 coding sequence is TGTGCCAGCAGCCAAAGGGGCGGCGAAGCTTTCTTT.

The chain carries TRBV6-1 and TRBJ2-1; 7 positions match TRBD1. Trimming removed 6 bases from V and 5 bases from J; junction bases left unmatched: 7. CDR3 length equals 14 residues. Germline CDR1 and CDR2: MNHNS and SASEGT. The CDR3 DNA follows: TGTGCCAGCAGGCCGGGGACAGCCAACAATGAGCAGTTCTTC. It codes for CASRPGTANNEQFF.